This T cell receptor (beta chain) was recovered during a study of OX40 agonist ivuxolimab in advanced cancers. TCRdb's table, derived via immunoSEQ multiplex PCR, lists solely in-frame clones and lacks some. The data hold under 75,000 clones, with 84% observed a single time. The timepoints at which blood was sampled were baseline, cycle 4 day 1, and cycle 7 day 1. The CDR3 covers 17 residues. Losses at the gene ends were 4 bases for V and 4 bases for J; bases not matched to a gene: 14. Germline values: CDR1 SGHTS, CDR2 YDEGEE. Sequencing used CD4+ or CD8+ T cells sorted from blood, obtained in a trial of the OX40 agonist ivuxolimab. The clonotype was recovered from an adult with an advanced solid tumor such as melanoma, head and neck, liver or kidney cancer. The chain uses TRBV5-8 and TRBJ2-3, with 8 bases matching TRBD1. CDR3 sequence: CASSASRDRLRADTQYF. CDR3 nucleotide sequence: TGTGCCAGCAGCGCGTCCCGGGACAGGCTTCGAGCAGATACGCAGTATTTT.